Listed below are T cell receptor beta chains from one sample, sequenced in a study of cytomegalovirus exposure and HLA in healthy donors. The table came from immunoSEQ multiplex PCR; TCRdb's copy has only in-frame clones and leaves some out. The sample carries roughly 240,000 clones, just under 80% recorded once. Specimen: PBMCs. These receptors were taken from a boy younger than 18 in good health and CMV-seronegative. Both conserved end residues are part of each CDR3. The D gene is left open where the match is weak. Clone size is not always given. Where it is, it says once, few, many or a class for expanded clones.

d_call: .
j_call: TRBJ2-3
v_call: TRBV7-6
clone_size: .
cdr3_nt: TGTGCCAGCAGCCCCCGAGACAGCACGGGCCGCACAGATACGCAGTATTTT
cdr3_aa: CASSPRDSTGRTDTQYF

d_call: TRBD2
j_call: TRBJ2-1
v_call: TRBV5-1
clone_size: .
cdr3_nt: TGCGCCAGCAGCCGGACTAGCGGAGAATACAATGAGCAGTTCTTC
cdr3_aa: CASSRTSGEYNEQFF

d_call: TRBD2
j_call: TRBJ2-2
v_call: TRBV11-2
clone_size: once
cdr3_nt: TGTGCCAGCAGCCGTCAGACTAGCGGGAGCACCGGGGAGCTGTTTTTT
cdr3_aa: CASSRQTSGSTGELFF

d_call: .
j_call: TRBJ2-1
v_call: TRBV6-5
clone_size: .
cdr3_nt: TGTGCCAGCAGTTACTCAGGGGCGCGATTCCAGCAGTTCTTC
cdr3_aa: CASSYSGARFQQFF

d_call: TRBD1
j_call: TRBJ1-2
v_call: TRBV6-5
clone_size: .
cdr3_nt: TGTGCCAGCAGTCCAAACAGGGGGCAGAACTATGGCTACACCTTC
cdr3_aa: CASSPNRGQNYGYTF

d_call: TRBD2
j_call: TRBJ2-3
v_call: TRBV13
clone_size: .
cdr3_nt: TGTGCCAGCAGCCTGATCGGGGGGGCCTGGACAGATACGCAGTATTTT
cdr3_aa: CASSLIGGAWTDTQYF

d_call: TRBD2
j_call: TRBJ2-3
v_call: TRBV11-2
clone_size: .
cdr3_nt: TGTGCCAGCAGCTTAGCCAGCCCCACGGGAGGGCGCACAGATACGCAGTATTTT
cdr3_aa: CASSLASPTGGRTDTQYF

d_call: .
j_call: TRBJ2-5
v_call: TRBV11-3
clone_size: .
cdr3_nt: TGTGCCAGCAGCTCCCTATTCCCCAAGGACGGGGAAGAGACCCAGTACTTC
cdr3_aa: CASSSLFPKDGEETQYF

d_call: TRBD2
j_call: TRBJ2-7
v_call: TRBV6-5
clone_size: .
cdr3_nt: TGTGCCAGCAGTTACGTGGCGGGAGGGTCCTACGAGCAGTACTTC
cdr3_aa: CASSYVAGGSYEQYF

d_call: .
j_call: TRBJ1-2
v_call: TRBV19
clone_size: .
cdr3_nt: TGTGCCAGTAGCATCGGGGTTCGACTTGATGGCTACACCTTC
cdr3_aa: CASSIGVRLDGYTF

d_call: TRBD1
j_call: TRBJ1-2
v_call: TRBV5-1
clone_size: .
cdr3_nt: TGCGCCAGCAGCTTGGGACAGGGGGTTTCTTCGGACTATGGCTACACCTTC
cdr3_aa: CASSLGQGVSSDYGYTF

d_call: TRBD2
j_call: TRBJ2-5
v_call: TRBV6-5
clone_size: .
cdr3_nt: TGTGCCAGCTGGTTTAGCGGGGGGTCAGAGACCCAGTACTTC
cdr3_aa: CASWFSGGSETQYF

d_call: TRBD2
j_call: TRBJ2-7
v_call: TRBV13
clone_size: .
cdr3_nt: TGTGCCAGCAGCCGGGGGGGATACGAGCAGTACTTC
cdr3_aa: CASSRGGYEQYF

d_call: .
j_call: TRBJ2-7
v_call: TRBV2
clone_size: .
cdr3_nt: TGTGCCAGCGGAGCGGACAGCATTTACGAGCAGTACTTC
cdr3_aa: CASGADSIYEQYF

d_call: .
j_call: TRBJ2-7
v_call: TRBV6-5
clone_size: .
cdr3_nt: TGTGCCAGCAGTTACCTTCACAGGGCCGACGTCTACGAGCAGTACTTC
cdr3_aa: CASSYLHRADVYEQYF

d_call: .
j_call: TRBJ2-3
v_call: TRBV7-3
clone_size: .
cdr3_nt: TGTGCCAGCAGCTTACGGATGGGGCGGCGCACAGATACGCAGTATTTT
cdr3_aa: CASSLRMGRRTDTQYF

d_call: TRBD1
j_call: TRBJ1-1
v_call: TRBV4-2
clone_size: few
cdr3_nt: TGTGCCAGCAGTCCCCTTGAGGGGGCCTCGAACACTGAAGCTTTCTTT
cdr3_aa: CASSPLEGASNTEAFF

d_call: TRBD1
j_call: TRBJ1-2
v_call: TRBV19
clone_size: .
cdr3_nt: TGTGCCAGTAGTAGGGGACAGGGAATTGGAGGCTACACCTTC
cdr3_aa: CASSRGQGIGGYTF

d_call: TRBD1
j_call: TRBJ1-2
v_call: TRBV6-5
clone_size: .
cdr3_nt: TGTGCCAGCAGTGAGGGGGCTCGCGGCTACACCTTC
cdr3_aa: CASSEGARGYTF

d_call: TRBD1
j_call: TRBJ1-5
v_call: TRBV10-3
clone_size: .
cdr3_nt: TGTGCCATCAGTTCCCGACAGGGTCTTTATCAGCCCCAGCATTTT
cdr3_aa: CAISSRQGLYQPQHF

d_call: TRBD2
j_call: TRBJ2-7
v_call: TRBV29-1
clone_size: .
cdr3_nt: TGCAGCGTTGTTAGCGGGAGGAGGAGCTCCTACGAGCAGTACTTC
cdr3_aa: CSVVSGRRSSYEQYF

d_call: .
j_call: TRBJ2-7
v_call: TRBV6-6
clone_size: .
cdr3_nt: TGTGCCAGCAGTCACCCCGAGGGCGGGACCTACGAGCAGTACTTC
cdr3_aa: CASSHPEGGTYEQYF

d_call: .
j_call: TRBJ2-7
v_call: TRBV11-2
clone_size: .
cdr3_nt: TGTGCCAGCAGCTTAGGAGCGTTGGATCAGTACTTC
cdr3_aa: CASSLGALDQYF

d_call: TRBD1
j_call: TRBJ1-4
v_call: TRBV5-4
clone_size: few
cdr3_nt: TGTGCCAGCAGCTTACTCGGGACAGGGGGTCGGAAACTGTTTTTT
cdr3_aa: CASSLLGTGGRKLFF

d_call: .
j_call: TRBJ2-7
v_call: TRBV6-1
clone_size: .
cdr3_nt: TGTGCCAGCAGTGGGGGCAGGGAAATCTACGAGCAGTACTTC
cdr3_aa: CASSGGREIYEQYF

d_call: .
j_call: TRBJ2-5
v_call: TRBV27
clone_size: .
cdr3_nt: TGTGCCAGCAGTTTAGTAGGGGGGGCTCGGGAGCAGTACTTC
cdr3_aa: CASSLVGGAREQYF

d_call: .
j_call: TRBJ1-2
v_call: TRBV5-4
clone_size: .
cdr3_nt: TGTGCCAGCAGCTTGGTGGGGGCGGTCTATGGCTACACCTTC
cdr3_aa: CASSLVGAVYGYTF

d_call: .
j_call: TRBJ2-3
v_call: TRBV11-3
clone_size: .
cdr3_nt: TGTGCCAGCAGCGCTTTACAGGGCACAGATACGCAGTATTTT
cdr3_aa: CASSALQGTDTQYF

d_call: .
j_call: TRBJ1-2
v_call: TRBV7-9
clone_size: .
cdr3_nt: TGTGCCAGCAGCTCCATGCTCACAGGGTCTGGCTACACCTTC
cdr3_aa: CASSSMLTGSGYTF

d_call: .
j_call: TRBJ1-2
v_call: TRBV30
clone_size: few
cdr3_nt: TGTGCCTGGAGTGTACGACAGGCGGGCTATGGCTACACCTTC
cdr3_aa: CAWSVRQAGYGYTF

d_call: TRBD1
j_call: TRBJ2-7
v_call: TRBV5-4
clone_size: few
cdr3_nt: TGTGCCAGCAGCACCATGATGGACAGGGGCCACTACGAGCAGTACTTC
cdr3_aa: CASSTMMDRGHYEQYF

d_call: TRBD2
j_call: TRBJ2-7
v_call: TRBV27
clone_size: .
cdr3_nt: TGTGCCAGCAGTTTTCTAGCGGGAGTTTCGGGCGAGCAGTACTTC
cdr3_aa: CASSFLAGVSGEQYF

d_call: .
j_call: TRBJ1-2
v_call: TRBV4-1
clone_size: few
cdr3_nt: TGCGCCAGCAGCCAGTTACGGGGGGCTAACTATGGCTACACCTTC
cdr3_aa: CASSQLRGANYGYTF

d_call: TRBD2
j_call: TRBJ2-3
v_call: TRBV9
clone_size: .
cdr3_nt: TGTGCCAGCAGCGTTAGCGGGGCCACAGATACGCAGTATTTT
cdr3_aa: CASSVSGATDTQYF

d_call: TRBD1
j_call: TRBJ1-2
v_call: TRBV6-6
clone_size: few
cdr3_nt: TGTGCCAGCAGTCCGGGACAGGGGACCGGCTACACCTTC
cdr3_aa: CASSPGQGTGYTF

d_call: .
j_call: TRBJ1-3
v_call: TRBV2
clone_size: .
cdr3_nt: TGTGCCAGCAGTGAATATACGGGGTTCTCCGGAAACACCATATATTTT
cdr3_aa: CASSEYTGFSGNTIYF

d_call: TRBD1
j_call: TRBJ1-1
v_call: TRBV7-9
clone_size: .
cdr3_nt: TGTGCCAGCAGCGCCGACGACAGGGGGAACACTGAAGCTTTCTTT
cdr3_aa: CASSADDRGNTEAFF

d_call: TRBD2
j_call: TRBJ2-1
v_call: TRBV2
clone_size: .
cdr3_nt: TGTGCCAGCAGCGGGACTAGCGGCTACAATGAGCAGTTCTTC
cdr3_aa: CASSGTSGYNEQFF

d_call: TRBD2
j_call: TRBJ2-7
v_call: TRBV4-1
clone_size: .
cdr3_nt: TGCGCCAGCAGCCACAAATATAGCGGGAGGGGCCACGAGCAGTACTTC
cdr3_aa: CASSHKYSGRGHEQYF

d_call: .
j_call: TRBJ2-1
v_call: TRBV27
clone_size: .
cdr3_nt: TGTGCCAGCAGTTTATCGATAATGAGGACAGTCTACAATGAGCAGTTCTTC
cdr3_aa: CASSLSIMRTVYNEQFF

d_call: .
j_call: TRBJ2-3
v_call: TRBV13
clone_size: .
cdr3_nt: TGTGCCAGCAGCTTTTCCCCCACAGTGGGAGCCGACACAGATACGCAGTATTTT
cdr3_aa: CASSFSPTVGADTDTQYF

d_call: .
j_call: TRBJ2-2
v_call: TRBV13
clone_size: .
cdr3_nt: TGTGCCAGCAGCTTAGTTAGGAGCGGACCTTTCGGGGAGCTGTTTTTT
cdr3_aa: CASSLVRSGPFGELFF

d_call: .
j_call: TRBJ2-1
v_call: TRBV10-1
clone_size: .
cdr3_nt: TGCGCCAGCAGTGAGTCCCAGGAAGGGCAGTTCTTC
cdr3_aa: CASSESQEGQFF

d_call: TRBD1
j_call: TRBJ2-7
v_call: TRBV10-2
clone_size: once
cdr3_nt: TGCGCCAGCAGGTTGGGACAGGGGAGCGCCTACGAGCAGTACTTC
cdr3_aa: CASRLGQGSAYEQYF

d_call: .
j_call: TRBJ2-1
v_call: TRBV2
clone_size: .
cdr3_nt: TGTGCCAGCAGAGCAGACAGATATTCCTACAATGAGCAGTTCTTC
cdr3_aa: CASRADRYSYNEQFF

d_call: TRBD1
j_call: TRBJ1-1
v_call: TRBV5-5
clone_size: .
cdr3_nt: TGTGCCAGCAGCTTGGATTGGACAGGGGACACTGAAGCTTTCTTT
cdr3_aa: CASSLDWTGDTEAFF

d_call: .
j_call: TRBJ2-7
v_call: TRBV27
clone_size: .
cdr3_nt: TGTGCCCCACCAGGAGGGCAGTACTTC
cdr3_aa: CAPPGGQYF

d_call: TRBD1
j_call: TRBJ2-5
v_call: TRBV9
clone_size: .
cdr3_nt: TGTGCCAGCAGCCTAGGGGGCAGGGAAGAGACCCAGTACTTC
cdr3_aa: CASSLGGREETQYF

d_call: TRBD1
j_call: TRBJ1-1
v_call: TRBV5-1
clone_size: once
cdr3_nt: TGCGCCAGCAGCTTTATCCCCCCGGGACAGGGGAACATGAACACTGAAGCTTTCTTT
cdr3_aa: CASSFIPPGQGNMNTEAFF

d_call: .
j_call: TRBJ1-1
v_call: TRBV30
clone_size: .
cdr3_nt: TGTGCCTGGCGGGGGAGGGGGAACACTGAAGCTTTCTTT
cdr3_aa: CAWRGRGNTEAFF

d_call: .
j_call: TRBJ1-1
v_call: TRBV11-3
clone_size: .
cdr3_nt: TGTGCCAGCAGCCGCACAGAGAACACTGAAGCTTTCTTT
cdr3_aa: CASSRTENTEAFF

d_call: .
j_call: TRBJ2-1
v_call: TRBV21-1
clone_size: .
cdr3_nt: TGTGCCAGGGAGACTAGCGGGGGACCCTGCTCCTACAATGAGCAGTTCTTC
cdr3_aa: CARETSGGPCSYNEQFF

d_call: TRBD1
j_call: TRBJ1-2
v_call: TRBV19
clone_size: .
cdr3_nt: TGTGCCAGTAGTTTTCGACAGGGGGCTTGGTCCTATGGCTACACCTTC
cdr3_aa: CASSFRQGAWSYGYTF

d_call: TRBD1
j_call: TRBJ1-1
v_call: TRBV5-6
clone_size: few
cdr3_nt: TGTGCCAGCAGCTTGGAGGGGACAGGGAACACTGAAGCTTTCTTT
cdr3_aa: CASSLEGTGNTEAFF

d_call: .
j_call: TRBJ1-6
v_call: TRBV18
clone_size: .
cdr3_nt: TGTGCCAGCTCACCAAGCTTCTACCATAATTCACCCCTCCACTTT
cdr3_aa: CASSPSFYHNSPLHF